One and the same sample provided the 3 T cell receptor beta chains below, sequenced in a study of cytomegalovirus exposure and HLA in healthy donors. PCR involved 60 Vbeta and 13 Jbeta primers. The method was immunoSEQ multiplex PCR; TCRdb's version includes in-frame clones alone and lacks a portion of them. The table records approximately 180,000 clones, under 85% of them present only once. Source material: PBMCs. The receptors come from a human donor in good health.

The V gene is TRBV15, the J gene TRBJ2-7; maybe TRBD1 (5 bases). Trimming cost V 3 bases and J 3 bases, with 12 bases left between them. This CDR3 spans 14 amino acids. Germline CDR1 LNHNV, CDR2 YYDKDF (reference sequence). The CDR3 spells CATSSRSQGYEQYF. Written as DNA, the CDR3 is TGTGCCACCAGCAGCCGCTCCCAGGGCTACGAGCAGTACTTC.

V is TRBV5-1 and J is TRBJ1-3; D is unresolved. The germline CDR1 and CDR2 sequences are SGHRS and YFSETQ. The germline V and J ends were trimmed by 0 bases and 0 bases, with 7 bases remaining between them. There are 15 residues in the CDR3. The CDR3 is CASSLGTYSGNTIYF. The CDR3 region has the DNA TGCGCCAGCAGCTTGGGCACCTACTCTGGAAACACCATATATTTT.

The gene calls are TRBV10-3 and TRBJ2-3; 8 bases align to TRBD1. The V gene end was trimmed by 6 bases and the J gene end by 3 bases; junction bases not matched to a gene: 8. The germline gives CDR1 ENHRY, CDR2 SYGVKD. This CDR3 is 15 amino acids long. The CDR3 nucleotides are TGTGCCATCAGAGATTCGACAGGGGTGACAGATACGCAGTATTTT. Residues: CAIRDSTGVTDTQYF.